Reported below is one T cell receptor (beta chain). The CDR3 contains 15 residues. Trimming at V came to 4 bases and at J to 4 bases, leaving 4 bases not matched to a gene. Germline assignment: CDR1 SEHNR and CDR2 FQNEAQ (reference sequence). The data stem from a study of shared clonotypes between healthy human individuals. Original handling: There were no quality scores in the junction-only immunoSEQ sequences, so filtering differed. TCRdb's table, derived via immunoSEQ multiplex PCR, lists solely in-frame clones and lacks some. V and J calls and clone size follow that table, whereas D and trimming were derived from the DNA. The sample records about 980,000 clones, 70% to 85% being singletons.

This TCR derives from a man aged 18 to 29 in good health. The sequenced material came from memory CD4+ T cells sorted from blood. Subset indicated: CD45RA-negative fraction. This chain uses TRBV7-9 with TRBJ2-7; 13 nucleotides line up with TRBD2. CDR3 DNA: TGTGCCAGCAGCTCCACTAGCGGGAGGGGGTACGAGCAGTACTTC. Encoded protein: CASSSTSGRGYEQYF.